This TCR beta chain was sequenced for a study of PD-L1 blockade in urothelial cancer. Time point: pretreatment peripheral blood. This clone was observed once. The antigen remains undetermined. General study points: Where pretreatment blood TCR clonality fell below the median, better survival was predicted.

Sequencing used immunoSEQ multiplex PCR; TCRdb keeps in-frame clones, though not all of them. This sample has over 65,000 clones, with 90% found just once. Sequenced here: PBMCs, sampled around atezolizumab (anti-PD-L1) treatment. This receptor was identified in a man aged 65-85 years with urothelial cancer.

Written as DNA, the CDR3 is TGTGCCAGCAGCGTATCGGGGGAAGGGTCCGAGCAGTACTTC. Amino acids: CASSVSGEGSEQYF. This chain uses TRBV9 with TRBJ2-7; the D gene is possibly TRBD2 (6 bases). Looked up from germline, CDR1 is SGDLS and CDR2 is YYNGEE. The ends were cut back, 1 base at V and 6 bases at J, with 14 bases in the middle. This CDR3 is 14 amino acids long.